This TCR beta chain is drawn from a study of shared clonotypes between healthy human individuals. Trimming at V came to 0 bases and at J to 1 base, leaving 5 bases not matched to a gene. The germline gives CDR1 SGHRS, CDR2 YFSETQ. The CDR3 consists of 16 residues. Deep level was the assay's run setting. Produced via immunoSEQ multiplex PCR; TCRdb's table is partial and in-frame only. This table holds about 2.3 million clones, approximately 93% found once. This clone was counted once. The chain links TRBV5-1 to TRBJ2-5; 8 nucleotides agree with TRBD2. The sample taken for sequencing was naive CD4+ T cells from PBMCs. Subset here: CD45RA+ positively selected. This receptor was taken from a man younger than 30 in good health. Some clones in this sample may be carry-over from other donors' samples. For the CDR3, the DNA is TGCGCCAGCAGCTTGGGGCCTAGCGGGCCCCAAGAGACCCAGTACTTC. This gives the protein CASSLGPSGPQETQYF.